The next 4 T cell receptor beta chains were all read from a single sample in a study of CD8 T cells in ankylosing spondylitis. TCRdb processed the 5' RACE reads anew with MiXCR; each CDR3 protein has one entry. Among approximately 42,000 distinct CDR3 sequences listed, about 4% were seen once. The sample was blood, either unsorted or a sorted T cell fraction (not recorded which). These receptors were obtained from a female donor with ankylosing spondylitis or in good health (not recorded which).

This clonotype was counted at least ten times. V and J are TRBV9 and TRBJ2-6, with 10 bases lining up with TRBD1. V lost 2 bases, J lost 1 base, and 6 bases stayed unmatched. Germline V gene data show CDR1 as SGDLS and CDR2 as YYNGEE. There are 18 residues in the CDR3. CDR3 protein: CASSVGQGDRSGANVLTF. CDR3 DNA sequence: TGTGCCAGCAGCGTCGGACAGGGGGATAGGTCTGGGGCCAACGTCCTGACTTTC.

This clonotype was seen repeatedly, ten times or more. V usage is TRBV9 and J usage is TRBJ1-2, with 11 nucleotides matching TRBD1. V lost 3 bases, J lost 4 bases, and 5 bases stayed unmatched. The germline V gene encodes CDR1 SGDLS and CDR2 YYNGEE. This CDR3 region has 15 residues. As DNA, the CDR3 is TGTGCCAGCAGCGCGCTGGGACAGGGGGGCTATGGCTACACCTTC. Amino acid sequence: CASSALGQGGYGYTF.

This clonotype was seen repeatedly, ten times or more. V is TRBV9 and J is TRBJ2-3, with 8 bases matching TRBD1. CDR1 is SGDLS and CDR2 is YYNGEE in the germline V gene. This CDR3 is 18 amino acids long. J lost 4 bases, V lost 0 bases, and 13 bases had no gene match. The CDR3 spells CASSVAGAGGASPDTQYF. The CDR3 bases are TGTGCCAGCAGCGTAGCCGGGGCAGGGGGCGCGTCCCCAGATACGCAGTATTTT.

This clonotype was observed at least ten times. The chain carries TRBV9 and TRBJ1-2; D gene uncertain. Germline-derived CDR1 and CDR2 are SGDLS and YYNGEE. This CDR3 comprises 14 residues. Trimming stripped 1 base from V and 1 base from J, with 8 bases between. The CDR3 sequence: CASSVTSVNYGYTF. In DNA form, the CDR3 reads TGTGCCAGCAGCGTAACAAGCGTTAACTATGGCTACACCTTC.